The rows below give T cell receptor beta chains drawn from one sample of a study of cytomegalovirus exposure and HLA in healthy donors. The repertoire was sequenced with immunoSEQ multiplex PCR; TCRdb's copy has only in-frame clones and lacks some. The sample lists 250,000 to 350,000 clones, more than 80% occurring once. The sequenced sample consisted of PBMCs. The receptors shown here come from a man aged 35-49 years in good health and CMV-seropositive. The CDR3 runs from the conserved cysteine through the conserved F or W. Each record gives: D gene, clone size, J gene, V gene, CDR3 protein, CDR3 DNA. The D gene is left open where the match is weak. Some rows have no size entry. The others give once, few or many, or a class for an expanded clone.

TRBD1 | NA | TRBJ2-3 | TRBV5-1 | CASSLGGTGGADTQYF | TGCGCCAGCAGCTTGGGGGGGACAGGGGGAGCAGATACGCAGTATTTT
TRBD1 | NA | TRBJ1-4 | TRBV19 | CASSMGTGVNEKLFF | TGTGCCAGTAGTATGGGGACAGGGGTTAATGAAAAACTGTTTTTT
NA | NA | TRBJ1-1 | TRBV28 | CASRRGGGGDTEAFF | TGTGCCAGCCGCCGGGGGGGTGGGGGCGACACTGAAGCTTTCTTT
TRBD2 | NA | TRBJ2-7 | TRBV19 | CASSTPLQREGSYEQYF | TGTGCCAGTAGTACGCCCCTCCAGCGGGAGGGCTCCTACGAGCAGTACTTC
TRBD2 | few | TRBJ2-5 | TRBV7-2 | CASSTGLAGGPQETQYF | TGTGCCAGCAGCACGGGACTAGCGGGAGGGCCTCAAGAGACCCAGTACTTC
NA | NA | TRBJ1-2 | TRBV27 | CASRAGSIIEGYTF | TGTGCCAGCAGGGCAGGGTCCATTATTGAGGGCTACACCTTC
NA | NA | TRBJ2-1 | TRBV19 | CASSITGSSYNEQFF | TGTGCCAGTAGTATTACAGGGAGTTCCTACAATGAGCAGTTCTTC
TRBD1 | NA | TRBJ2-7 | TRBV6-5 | CASSRGDSSYEQYF | TGTGCCAGCAGCCGTGGGGACAGCTCCTACGAGCAGTACTTC
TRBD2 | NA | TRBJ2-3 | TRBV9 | CASSVKGLGGGTDTQYF | TGTGCCAGCAGCGTAAAGGGACTAGGCGGTGGCACAGATACGCAGTATTTT
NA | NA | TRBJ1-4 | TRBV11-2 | CASSLGWTAFNEKLFF | TGTGCCAGCAGCTTAGGTTGGACAGCCTTTAATGAAAAACTGTTTTTT
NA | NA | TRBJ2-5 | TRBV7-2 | CASSQGQGQTQYF | TGTGCCAGCAGCCAAGGACAAGGACAGACCCAGTACTTC
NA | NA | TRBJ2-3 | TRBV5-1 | CASSLGQRTDTQYF | TGCGCCAGCAGCTTGGGACAGCGCACAGATACGCAGTATTTT
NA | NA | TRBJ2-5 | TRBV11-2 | CASSLGRETQYF | TGTGCCAGCAGCTTAGGGCGGGAGACCCAGTACTTC
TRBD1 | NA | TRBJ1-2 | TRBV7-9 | CASSLMTGGDGYTF | TGTGCCAGCAGCTTAATGACAGGGGGCGATGGCTACACCTTC
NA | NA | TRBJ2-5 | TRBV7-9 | CASSLSTLAETQYF | TGTGCCAGCAGCTTATCGACTCTAGCGGAGACCCAGTACTTC
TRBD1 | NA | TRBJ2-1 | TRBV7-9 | CASQDGTDSYNEQFF | TGTGCCAGCCAGGACGGGACAGACTCCTACAATGAGCAGTTCTTC
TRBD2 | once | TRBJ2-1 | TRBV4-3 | CASSRTSGRAYEQFF | TGCGCCAGCAGTCGGACTAGCGGGAGGGCCTATGAGCAGTTCTTC
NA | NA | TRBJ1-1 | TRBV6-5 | CASSYDRNTEAFF | TGTGCCAGCAGTTACGACAGGAACACTGAAGCTTTCTTT
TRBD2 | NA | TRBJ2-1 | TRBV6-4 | CASSARGRARNEQFF | TGTGCCAGCAGTGCGCGCGGGAGGGCCCGGAATGAGCAGTTCTTC
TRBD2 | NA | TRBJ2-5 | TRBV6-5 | CASSRTGGGLETQYF | TGTGCCAGCAGCCGGACTGGGGGGGGTTTAGAGACCCAGTACTTC
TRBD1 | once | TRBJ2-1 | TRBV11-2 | CASSLVQGQGHEQFF | TGTGCCAGCAGCTTAGTACAGGGACAGGGTCATGAGCAGTTCTTC
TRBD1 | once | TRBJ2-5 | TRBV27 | CASSFGGRGRKETQYF | TGTGCCAGCAGTTTCGGGGGCAGGGGGCGTAAAGAGACCCAGTACTTC
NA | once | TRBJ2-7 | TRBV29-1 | CSVQMGDKGLEQYF | TGCAGCGTTCAAATGGGGGACAAGGGCCTCGAGCAGTACTTC
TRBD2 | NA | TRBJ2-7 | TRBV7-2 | CASKVLAGGFEQYF | TGTGCCAGCAAGGTACTAGCGGGAGGGTTCGAGCAGTACTTC
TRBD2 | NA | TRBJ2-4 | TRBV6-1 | CASSDAGGREWDIQYF | TGTGCCAGCAGTGATGCGGGAGGACGTGAGTGGGACATTCAGTACTTC
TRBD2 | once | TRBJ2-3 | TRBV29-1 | CSGELAGEATYFTDTQYF | TGCAGCGGAGAACTAGCGGGAGAAGCAACTTACTTCACAGATACGCAGTATTTT
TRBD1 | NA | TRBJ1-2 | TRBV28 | CASSEGAPRLRQGPYGYTF | TGTGCCAGCAGCGAAGGAGCGCCCCGACTTAGACAGGGGCCCTATGGCTACACCTTC
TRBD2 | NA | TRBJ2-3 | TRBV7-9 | CASSFQAGGTDTQYF | TGTGCCAGCAGCTTCCAAGCGGGAGGCACAGATACGCAGTATTTT
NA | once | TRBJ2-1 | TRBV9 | CASSVGHYNEQFF | TGTGCCAGCAGCGTGGGACACTACAATGAGCAGTTCTTC
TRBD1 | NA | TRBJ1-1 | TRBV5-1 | CASSTDDRGTEAFF | TGCGCCAGCAGCACCGATGACAGGGGCACTGAAGCTTTCTTT
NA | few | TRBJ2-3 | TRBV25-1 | CASSPPGLGDTQYF | TGTGCCAGCAGTCCCCCGGGACTGGGAGATACGCAGTATTTT
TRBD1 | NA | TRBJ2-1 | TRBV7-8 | CASSLGDGTGASGSYNEQFF | TGTGCCAGCAGCTTAGGTGACGGGACAGGGGCTAGCGGGTCTTACAATGAGCAGTTCTTC
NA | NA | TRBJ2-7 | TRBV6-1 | CASSDLPRLGPGYEQYF | TGTGCCAGCAGTGACCTACCGCGGTTGGGTCCGGGGTACGAGCAGTACTTC
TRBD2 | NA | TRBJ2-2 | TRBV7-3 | CASSPREGNTGELFF | TGTGCCAGCAGCCCTAGGGAGGGGAACACCGGGGAGCTGTTTTTT
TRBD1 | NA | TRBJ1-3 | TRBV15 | CATSRRGQGGNTIYF | TGTGCCACCAGCAGAAGGGGACAGGGTGGAAACACCATATATTTT
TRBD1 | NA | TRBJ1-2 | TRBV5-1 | CASRPNKQGAHGYTF | TGCGCCAGCAGACCTAACAAACAGGGGGCGCATGGCTACACCTTC
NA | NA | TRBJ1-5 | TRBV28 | CASRGLQGQPQHF | TGTGCCAGCAGGGGTCTACAGGGCCAGCCCCAGCATTTT
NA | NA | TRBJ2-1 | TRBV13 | CASSLAGEQFF | TGTGCCAGCAGCTTAGCGGGTGAGCAGTTCTTC
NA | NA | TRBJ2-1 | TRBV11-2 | CASSLLAVEQFF | TGTGCCAGCAGCTTACTAGCCGTCGAGCAGTTCTTC
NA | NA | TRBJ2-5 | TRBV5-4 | CASSLAREVETQYF | TGTGCCAGCAGCTTGGCCCGGGAAGTGGAGACCCAGTACTTC
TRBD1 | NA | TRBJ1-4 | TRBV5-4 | CASSPTGGINEKLFF | TGTGCCAGCAGCCCGACAGGGGGCATTAATGAAAAACTGTTTTTT
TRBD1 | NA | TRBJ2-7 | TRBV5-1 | CASSAPTGPSYEQYF | TGCGCCAGCAGCGCCCCGACAGGGCCCTCCTACGAGCAGTACTTC
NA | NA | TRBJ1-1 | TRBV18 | CASSPRADMNTEAFF | TGTGCCAGCTCACCACGGGCAGATATGAACACTGAAGCTTTCTTT
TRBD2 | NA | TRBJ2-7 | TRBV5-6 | CASRVAGGLYEQYF | TGTGCCAGCAGGGTAGCGGGAGGGCTCTACGAGCAGTACTTC
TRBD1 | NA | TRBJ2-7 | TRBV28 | CASGKTGTGYHEQYF | TGTGCCAGCGGGAAGACCGGGACAGGCTACCACGAGCAGTACTTC
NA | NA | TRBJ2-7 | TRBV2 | CASSEAGGRREQYF | TGTGCCAGCAGTGAGGCCGGAGGAAGACGCGAGCAGTACTTC
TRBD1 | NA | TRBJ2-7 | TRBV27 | CASSSTGYSYEQYF | TGTGCCAGCAGTTCGACAGGGTACTCCTACGAGCAGTACTTC
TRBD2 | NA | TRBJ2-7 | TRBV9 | CASSAGLAGEGEQYF | TGTGCCAGCAGCGCCGGACTAGCGGGAGAGGGCGAGCAGTACTTC
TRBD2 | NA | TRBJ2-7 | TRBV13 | CASSLAAGAYEQYF | TGTGCCAGCAGCTTAGCAGCGGGAGCCTACGAGCAGTACTTC
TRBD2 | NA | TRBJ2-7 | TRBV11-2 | CASTRTSGRPYEQYF | TGTGCCAGCACCAGGACTAGCGGGAGGCCCTACGAGCAGTACTTC
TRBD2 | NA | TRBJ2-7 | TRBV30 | CAWSGSGRWYEQYF | TGTGCCTGGAGTGGTAGCGGGAGGTGGTACGAGCAGTACTTC
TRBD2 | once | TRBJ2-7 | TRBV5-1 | CASSGGRGYEQYF | TGCGCCAGCAGTGGGGGGAGGGGATACGAGCAGTACTTC
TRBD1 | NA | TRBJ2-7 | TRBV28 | CASSPGTGLREQYF | TGTGCCAGCAGCCCTGGGACAGGGCTTCGCGAGCAGTACTTC